This T cell receptor (beta chain) was obtained from a study of technical replicates of blood from several donors. Method: immunoSEQ multiplex PCR; TCRdb's copy keeps in-frame clones and lacks some. The sample holds about 100,000 clones, 90% to 97% seen once. V was clipped by 1 base and J by 3 bases; unmatched bases: 3. CDR3 length equals 14 residues. Per germline, CDR1 SGHVS and CDR2 FQNEAQ. The chain recombines TRBV7-8 with TRBJ2-7; 7 bases map to TRBD1. Sample: T cells isolated from PBMCs. The source of this sequence is a human donor in good health. CDR3 sequence: CASSLEGAYYEQYF. DNA of the CDR3: TGTGCCAGCAGCTTAGAGGGGGCGTACTACGAGCAGTACTTC.